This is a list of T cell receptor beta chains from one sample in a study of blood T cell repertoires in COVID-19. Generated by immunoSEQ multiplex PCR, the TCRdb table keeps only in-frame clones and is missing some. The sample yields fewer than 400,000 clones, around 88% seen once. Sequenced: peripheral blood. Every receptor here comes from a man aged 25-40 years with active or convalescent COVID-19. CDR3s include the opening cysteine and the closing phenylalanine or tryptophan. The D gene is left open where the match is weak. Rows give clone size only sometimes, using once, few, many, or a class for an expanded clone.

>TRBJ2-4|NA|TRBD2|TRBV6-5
TGTGCCAGCAGGGGACTAGCGGGTGCTGGGGACATTCAGTACTTC
CASRGLAGAGDIQYF
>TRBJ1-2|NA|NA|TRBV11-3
TGTGCCAGCAGCCTTGCGGGGGGCGTCTATGGCTACACCTTC
CASSLAGGVYGYTF
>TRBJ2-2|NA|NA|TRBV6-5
TGTGCCAGCAGTTACTCAGGGGATACCGGGGAGCTGTTTTTT
CASSYSGDTGELFF
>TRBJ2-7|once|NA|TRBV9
TGTGCCAGCAGCGTATTCAGCGACCCCTCCTACGAGCAGTACTTC
CASSVFSDPSYEQYF
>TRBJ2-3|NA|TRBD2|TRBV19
TGTGCCAGTAGTATAGCTCAGCGGGAGCTCTCGGATACGCAGTATTTT
CASSIAQRELSDTQYF
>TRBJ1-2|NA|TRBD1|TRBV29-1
TGCAGCGTTCAAAGGACAGGAAACTATGGCTACACCTTC
CSVQRTGNYGYTF
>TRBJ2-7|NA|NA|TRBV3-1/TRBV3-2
TGTGCCAGCAGCCAACCAAACGGGACACCTTTTATCTACGAGCAGTACTTC
CASSQPNGTPFIYEQYF
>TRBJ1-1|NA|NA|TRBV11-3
TGTGCCAGCAGCTTAGTAGGACAGAGGGACACTGAAGCTTTCTTT
CASSLVGQRDTEAFF
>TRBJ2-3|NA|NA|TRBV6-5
TGTGCCAGCAGCACATCAATGGGCACAGATACGCAGTATTTT
CASSTSMGTDTQYF
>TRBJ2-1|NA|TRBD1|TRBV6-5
TGTGCCAGCCGGGACAGGGGCTACAATGAGCAGTTCTTC
CASRDRGYNEQFF
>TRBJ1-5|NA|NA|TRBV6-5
TGTGCCAGCAGGATAACAGGGTACAATCAGCCCCAGCATTTT
CASRITGYNQPQHF
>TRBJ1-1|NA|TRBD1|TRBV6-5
TGTGCCAGCCTCGACTTGGACAGGACGAACACTGAAGCTTTCTTT
CASLDLDRTNTEAFF
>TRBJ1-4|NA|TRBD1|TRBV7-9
TGTGCCAGCAGCCACAGGGGGCAGGATAATGAAAAACTGTTTTTT
CASSHRGQDNEKLFF
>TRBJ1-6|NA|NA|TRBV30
TGTGCCTGGAGTATGGGGGGGGGAAATTCACCCCTCCACTTT
CAWSMGGGNSPLHF
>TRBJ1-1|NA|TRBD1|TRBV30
TGTGCCTGGAGCCGAAAAGGGGCGACAGGGGCCAACACTGAAGCTTTCTTT
CAWSRKGATGANTEAFF
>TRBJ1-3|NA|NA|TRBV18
TGTGCCAGCTCACCAATTGACAGGTCTGGAAACACCATATATTTT
CASSPIDRSGNTIYF
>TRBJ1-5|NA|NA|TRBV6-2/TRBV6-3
TGTGCCAGCAGCTCGGAGTACAATCAGCCCCAGCATTTT
CASSSEYNQPQHF
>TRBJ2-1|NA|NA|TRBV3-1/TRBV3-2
TGTGCCAGCAGCCAAGATACAGGGTCATTCTCCTACAATGAGCAGTTCTTC
CASSQDTGSFSYNEQFF
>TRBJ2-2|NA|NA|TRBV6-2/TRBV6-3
TGTGCCAGCAGTTTGGCTAGTGGTAGCACCGGGGAGCTGTTTTTT
CASSLASGSTGELFF
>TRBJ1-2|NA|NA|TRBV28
TGTGCCAGCAGTCGGACGGTAGGGGCCCTATTCAATGGCTACACCTTC
CASSRTVGALFNGYTF
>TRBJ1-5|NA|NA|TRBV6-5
TGTGCCAGCACAGGGGACGGCGGGCCCCAGCATTTT
CASTGDGGPQHF
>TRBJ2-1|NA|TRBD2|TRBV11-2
TGTGCCAGCAGCTTGGAGCGGGAGTATGAGCAGTTCTTC
CASSLEREYEQFF
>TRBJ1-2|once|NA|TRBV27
TGTGCCAGCAGTTTGACCCAGGGGCGAAACTATGGCTACACCTTC
CASSLTQGRNYGYTF
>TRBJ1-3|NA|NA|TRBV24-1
TGTGCCACCAGCCAGGGGAGTGGAAACACCATATATTTT
CATSQGSGNTIYF
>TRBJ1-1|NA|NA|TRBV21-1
TGTGCCAGCAGCAAAGTACCCACAGGGTTGAACACTGAAGCTTTCTTT
CASSKVPTGLNTEAFF
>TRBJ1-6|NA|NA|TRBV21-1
TGTGCCAGCAGCAACAGGGTTAATTCACCCCTCCACTTT
CASSNRVNSPLHF
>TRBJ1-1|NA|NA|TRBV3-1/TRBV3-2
TGTGCCAGCAGCCAAGATGGGGGCCGCACTGAAGCTTTCTTT
CASSQDGGRTEAFF
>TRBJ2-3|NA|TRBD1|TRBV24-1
TGTGCCACCGGCGAGGACAGGGGCACAGATACGCAGTATTTT
CATGEDRGTDTQYF
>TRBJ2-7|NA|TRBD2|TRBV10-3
TGTGCCATCACGAGCTTAGCGGGGGTCGGCGAGCAGTACTTC
CAITSLAGVGEQYF
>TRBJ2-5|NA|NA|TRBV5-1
TGCGCCAGCAGCTTCTCGAGCGTAGCGCAAGAGACCCAGTACTTC
CASSFSSVAQETQYF
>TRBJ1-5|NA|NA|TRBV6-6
TGTGCCAGCGGGCCATATCAGCCCCAGCATTTT
CASGPYQPQHF
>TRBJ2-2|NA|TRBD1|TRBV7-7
TGTGCCAGCAGCTTACGGGACAACAGGGGAAACACCGGGGAGCTGTTTTTT
CASSLRDNRGNTGELFF
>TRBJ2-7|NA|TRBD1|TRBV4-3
TGCGCCAGCAGCTCAGAGGTGACAGGGGGGAGCTACGAGCAGTACTTC
CASSSEVTGGSYEQYF
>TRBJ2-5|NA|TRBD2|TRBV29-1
TGCAGCGGTCGAGCGGGGGGAGAGACCCAGTACTTC
CSGRAGGETQYF
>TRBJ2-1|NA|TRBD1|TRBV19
TGTGCCACCCTAGGGACAGGCAACAATGAGCAGTTCTTC
CATLGTGNNEQFF
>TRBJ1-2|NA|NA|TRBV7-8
TGTGCCAGCAGCTTACAGGGAAACTATGGCTACACCTTC
CASSLQGNYGYTF
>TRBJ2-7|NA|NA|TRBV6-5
TGTGCCAGCAGTTACGAGGTCAGCTCCTACGAGCAGTACTTC
CASSYEVSSYEQYF
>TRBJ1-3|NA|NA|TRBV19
TGTGCCAGCCTGACAGTTCCTGGAAACACCATATATTTT
CASLTVPGNTIYF
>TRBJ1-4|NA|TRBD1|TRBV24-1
TGTGCCACCAGTGATCCCGGACAGGGGAATGAAAAACTGTTTTTT
CATSDPGQGNEKLFF
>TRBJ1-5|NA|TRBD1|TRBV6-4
TGTGCCAGCGGACAGGGGGACAATCAGCCCCAGCATTTT
CASGQGDNQPQHF
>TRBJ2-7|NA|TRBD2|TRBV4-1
TGCGCCAGCAGCCAACACGGGGCGGGGGTGCGACGCGAGCAGTACTTC
CASSQHGAGVRREQYF
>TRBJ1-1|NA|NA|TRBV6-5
TGTGCCAGCAGTTACTTCAGGGGTAGGGCTGAAGCTTTCTTT
CASSYFRGRAEAFF
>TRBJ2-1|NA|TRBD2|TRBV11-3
TGTGCCAGCAGCTTGGGACTAGCGGGAGTAGAGGGGCAGTTCTTC
CASSLGLAGVEGQFF
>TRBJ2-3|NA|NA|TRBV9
TGTGCCAGCAGCGCGCGGGACAGCGTCCCAGATACGCAGTATTTT
CASSARDSVPDTQYF
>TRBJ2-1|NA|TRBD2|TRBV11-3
TGTGCCAGCAGCTTAGACTTGGGGGAGGGCCTCTACAATGAGCAGTTCTTC
CASSLDLGEGLYNEQFF
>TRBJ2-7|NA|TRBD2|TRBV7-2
TGTGCCAGCAGCTTGGGACTAACGGACTACGAGCAGTACTTC
CASSLGLTDYEQYF
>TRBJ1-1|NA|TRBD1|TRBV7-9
TGTGCCAGCAGCTCAGACCCGGGACAGCTGAACACTGAAGCTTTCTTT
CASSSDPGQLNTEAFF
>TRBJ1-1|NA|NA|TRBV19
TGTGCCAGCACCTCTGGACAGACGATGAACACTGAAGCTTTCTTT
CASTSGQTMNTEAFF
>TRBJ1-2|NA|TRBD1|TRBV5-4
TGTGCCAGCAGCCCCAGACAGGGCCCTTATGGCTACACCTTC
CASSPRQGPYGYTF
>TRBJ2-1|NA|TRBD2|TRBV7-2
TGTGCCAGCAGCGAGTATGCGGGAGGGCCCAATGAGCAGTTCTTC
CASSEYAGGPNEQFF
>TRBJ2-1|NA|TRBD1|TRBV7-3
TGTGCCAGCAGCTTAGGAGGTGGGACAGGGATTCGGAGAGAGCAGTTCTTC
CASSLGGGTGIRREQFF
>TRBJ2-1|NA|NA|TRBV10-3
TGTGCCATCAGTCCGGGACATAACTCCAATGAGCAGTTCTTC
CAISPGHNSNEQFF
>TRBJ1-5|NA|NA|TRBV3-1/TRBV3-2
TGTGCCAGCAGCCAACTATACAGGCGCAATCAGCCCCAGCATTTT
CASSQLYRRNQPQHF
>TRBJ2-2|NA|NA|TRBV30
TGTGCCTGCCTCCGCGCGTACGCGAACACCGGGGAGCTGTTTTTT
CACLRAYANTGELFF
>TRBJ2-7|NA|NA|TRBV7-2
TGTGCCAGCAGCTTAGTGGCAGCCCTAGTCGGATACGAGCAGTACTTC
CASSLVAALVGYEQYF